This is a list of T cell receptor beta chains from one sample in a study of blood T cell repertoires in COVID-19. Measured with immunoSEQ multiplex PCR; TCRdb has only the in-frame clones, and not every one. The data show about 260,000 clones, roughly nine tenths seen once. Sequenced sample: peripheral blood. The receptors here all came from a man in his forties or fifties with active or convalescent COVID-19. Each CDR3 is given with its conserved first and last residue.

TRBV7-6 | CASSPGGRMGVRETQYF
TRBV9 | CASSEGQSNQPQHF
TRBV3-1/TRBV3-2 | CASSRPPQLRRGGRVSYEQYF
TRBV7-3 | CASSLIHRETQYF
TRBV12-5 | CASGFWPSGGGEQFF
TRBV7-9 | CASSLAEGGLYGYTF
TRBV5-1 | CASGGLDGSEQFF
TRBV10-2 | CASSVLSSGRPWEQFF
TRBV4-1 | CASSQDGEGSRPQHF
TRBV7-6 | CASSLDAGTLGGSYEQYF
TRBV30 | CAWSLEGGSPLHF
TRBV6-1 | CASSEVGTVSYNEQFF
TRBV27 | CASTPSDSYNSPLHF
TRBV10-3 | CAISEGSGYEQYF
TRBV30 | CAWSHRGSRVSGSPLHF
TRBV11-2 | CASSLGGGETQYF
TRBV18 | CASSRGPGNYGYTF
TRBV11-1 | CASSLATGGRTGELFF
TRBV7-3 | CASSLGQDVQQYF
TRBV30 | CAWRFKGTGKYEQYF
TRBV5-1 | CASSLELTAYNEQFF
TRBV3-1/TRBV3-2 | CASSPYGTPLEQYF
TRBV5-1 | CASSASDGVPGGYTF
TRBV14 | CASSKQGSGARTEAFF
TRBV5-6 | CASSFGGRGETQYF
TRBV24-1 | CATSGQLDQPQHF
TRBV11-3 | CASSYPGWELFF
TRBV5-1 | CASSPAGGLNTEAFF
TRBV6-2/TRBV6-3 | CASSSGGRDRRTYEQYF
TRBV19 | CASSVGAGTGELFF
TRBV10-3 | CAISESSDTYEQYF
TRBV21-1 | CASPPRASGFPNEQYF
TRBV5-1 | CASRAGTVITDTQYF
TRBV30 | CAGRAEGRLQTDTQYF
TRBV5-5 | CASSDPGQDYEQYF
TRBV11-3 | CASSLVAGTNEQFF
TRBV7-9 | CASSPRTADTQYF
TRBV19 | CASSILQGVGQPQHF
TRBV19 | CASSISREGSGYTF
TRBV11-3 | CASSFRDRGYEQYF
TRBV7-9 | CASSLGGLGETQYF
TRBV7-9 | CASSSAGTGSPSDGYTF
TRBV7-3 | CASSLTSPGELFF
TRBV29-1 | CSVRLSPYNEQFF
TRBV10-2 | CASSEVGGHQPQHF
TRBV30 | CAWSPTGDRDFF
TRBV6-5 | CASSPSGAGGYTF
TRBV2 | CASRDRGEPTEAFF
TRBV7-9 | CASSLLGQSSGNTIYF
TRBV11-2 | CASRGQGAQTEQFF
TRBV28 | CASSLPPARTQYF
TRBV2 | CASSPTYEQYF
TRBV6-5 | CASRSSNSGNTIYF
TRBV19 | CASRKGGRYEQFF
TRBV6-5 | CASSPGPSGPLHF
TRBV13 | CASSLGRQGSMNTEAFF
TRBV28 | CASSLRDMVGGTEAFF
TRBV7-9 | CASGLGGGNQPQHF
TRBV12-3/TRBV12-4 | CASSYTGELFF
TRBV11-2 | CASSLVVVLAKVTNQPQHF